This T cell receptor beta chain emerged from a study of cytomegalovirus exposure and HLA in healthy donors. Overall study results and limits: While the bulk of TCR sequences proved rare, some public TCRs turned up in many donors.

The method was immunoSEQ multiplex PCR; TCRdb's version includes in-frame clones alone and lacks a portion of them. Altogether hundreds of thousands of clones are present, about 90% being singletons, with the ten largest covering 12%. Concerning this clone: The antigen is not known.

From germline, CDR1 is GTSNPN and CDR2 SVGIG (reference sequence). There are 15 residues in the CDR3. V was trimmed by 0 bases and J by 6 bases, leaving 15 bases between them. The sample was PBMCs. The source is a man between 18 and 35 years old in good health and CMV-seropositive. This chain uses TRBV30 with TRBJ2-1; D unclear. CDR3 residues: CAWSVGVVVPNEQFF. CDR3 nucleotides: TGTGCCTGGAGTGTAGGAGTAGTTGTTCCCAATGAGCAGTTCTTC.